This TCR beta chain was found in a study of shared clonotypes between healthy human individuals. The authors' processing: In the immunoSEQ data, sequences were junction-only and lacked quality scores, so filtering differed. The table came from immunoSEQ multiplex PCR; TCRdb's copy has only in-frame clones and leaves some out. Clone size and V and J calls were adopted from that table, with D and trimming inferred from the DNA. The repertoire holds about half a million clones, with 70% to 80% as singletons. HIV-negative, healthy adults without recent acute infections or vaccinations were the donors. V lost 4 bases and J 0 bases, leaving 22 bases between the germline ends. The germline V gene encodes CDR1 MNHEY and CDR2 SMNVEV (reference sequence). This CDR3 comprises 18 residues.

The sequence came from a woman aged 35 to 49 in good health. Some clones in this sample may be carry-over from other donors' samples. This chain links TRBV27 with TRBJ2-7, with a tentative D call TRBD1 (6 bases). Source material: PBMCs. Here the CDR3 DNA reads TGTGCCAGCAGTTCCGAACCGCCCGGGACATCAAGCTCCTACGAGCAGTACTTC. This translates into CASSSEPPGTSSSYEQYF.